This T cell receptor (beta chain) was found in a study of blood T cell repertoires in COVID-19. V shed 7 bases and J shed 0 bases, with 15 bases lying between them. The CDR3 runs to 15 residues. Germline CDR1 LNHDA, CDR2 SQIVND (reference sequence). The participants were between about 18 and 90 years old and came from under 25 US areas. Assay used: immunoSEQ multiplex PCR; TCRdb lists only in-frame clones, some missing. Among over 200,000 clones listed, roughly four fifths were seen once. Material: PBMCs or T cells enriched from blood (not recorded which). V usage is TRBV19 and J usage is TRBJ1-1, with D possibly TRBD1 on 6 matching bases. The sequence was obtained from a man aged 40-49 years who had recovered from COVID-19. Here the CDR3 DNA reads TGTGCCAGTATAGATTACAGGGATCTGAACACTGAAGCTTTCTTT. Its translation: CASIDYRDLNTEAFF. Filled out from reference TRBV19 and TRBJ1-1, the complete variable domain reads DGGITQSPKYLFRKEGQNVTLSCEQNLNHDAMYWYRQDPGQGLRLIYYSQIVNDFQKGDIAEGYSVSREKKESFPLTVTSAQKNPTAFYLCASIDYRDLNTEAFFGQGTRLTVV.